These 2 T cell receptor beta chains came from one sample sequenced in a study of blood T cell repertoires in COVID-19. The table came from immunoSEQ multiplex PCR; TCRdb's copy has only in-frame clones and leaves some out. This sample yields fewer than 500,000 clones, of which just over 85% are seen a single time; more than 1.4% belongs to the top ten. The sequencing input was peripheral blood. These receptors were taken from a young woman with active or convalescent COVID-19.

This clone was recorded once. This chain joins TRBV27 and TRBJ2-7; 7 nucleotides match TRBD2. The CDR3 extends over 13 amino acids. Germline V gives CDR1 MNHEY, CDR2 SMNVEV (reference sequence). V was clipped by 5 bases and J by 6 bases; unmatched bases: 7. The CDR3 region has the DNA TGTGCCAGCAGTCAGACTAGCCCGGGCGAGCAGTACTTC. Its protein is CASSQTSPGEQYF.

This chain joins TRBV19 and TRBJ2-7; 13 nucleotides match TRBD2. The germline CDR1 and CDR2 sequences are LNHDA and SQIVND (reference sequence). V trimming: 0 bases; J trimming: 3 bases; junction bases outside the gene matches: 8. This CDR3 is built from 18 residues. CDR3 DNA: TGTGCCAGTAGTATAGATACACTAGCGGGGGGGTTAAGCTACGAGCAGTACTTC. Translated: CASSIDTLAGGLSYEQYF. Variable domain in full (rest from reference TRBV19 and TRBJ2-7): DGGITQSPKYLFRKEGQNVTLSCEQNLNHDAMYWYRQDPGQGLRLIYYSQIVNDFQKGDIAEGYSVSREKKESFPLTVTSAQKNPTAFYLCASSIDTLAGGLSYEQYFGPGTRLTVT.